Following are 26 T cell receptor beta chains from one sample sequenced in a study of PD-1 blockade in mismatch repair-deficient tumors. Here immunoSEQ multiplex PCR was the method, and the copy in TCRdb shows in-frame clones only, minus some. The sample includes about 14,000 clones, about 85% of them seen just once. Their antigen targets remain unknown. Regarding time point: 10-day in vitro stimulation with candidate neoantigen peptide 6. Sequenced here: cells cultured in vitro, sampled from a patient treated with pembrolizumab. The receptor set was obtained from an adult with mismatch repair-deficient cancer.

The chain is built from TRBV5-4 and TRBJ2-3; 9 bases are a match to TRBD2. The V segment lost 5 bases and the J segment 4 bases; nucleotides outside the gene matches: 8. There are 15 residues in the CDR3. Germline V gene lookup returns CDR1 SGHNT and CDR2 YYREEE (reference sequence). CDR3 residues: CASSPGLAGPDTQYF. CDR3 nucleotides: TGTGCCAGCAGTCCGGGACTAGCAGGCCCAGATACGCAGTATTTT.

V is TRBV9 and J is TRBJ2-3, with D uncertain. This CDR3 contains 15 residues. The germline V gene encodes CDR1 SGDLS and CDR2 YYNGEE. Deletions cut 2 bases from V and 2 bases from J, with 12 bases between. CDR3 DNA: TGTGCCAGCAGCGTGGGATTGTGGGACACAGATACGCAGTATTTT. Translating gives CASSVGLWDTDTQYF.

This clone was seen once. The rearrangement joins TRBV28 to TRBJ2-7, with 9 bases identical to TRBD1. J was trimmed by 2 bases and V by 5 bases; bases with no gene match: 10. This CDR3 region has 16 residues. Per germline, CDR1 MDHEN and CDR2 SYDVKM. The CDR3 is CASSILRDRVPYEQYF. DNA for the CDR3: TGTGCCAGCAGTATCCTCCGGGACAGGGTCCCCTACGAGCAGTACTTC.

A remark on this clone: One end of the junction is discordant with germline, which a read error may explain. This chain joins TRBV7-7 and TRBJ2-7; TRBD1 aligns across 11 bases. The CDR3 is made up of 15 amino acids. The germline CDR1 and CDR2 sequences are SSHAT and FNYEAQ (reference sequence). The CDR3 here is CASSLGTGGTYEQYF. Here the CDR3 DNA reads TGTGCTAGCAGCCTCGGGACAGGGGGGACTTACGAGCAGTACTTC.

This CDR3 reads CASSVRDSNQPQHF. The CDR3 DNA reads TGTGCCAGTAGTGTCCGGGACAGCAATCAGCCCCAGCATTTT. The chain carries TRBV19 and TRBJ1-5; D possibly corresponds to TRBD1 (5 bases). Trimming left V 5 bases short and J 1 base short, with 9 bases between. CDR3 length: 14 amino acids. CDR1 and CDR2 (germline): LNHDA, SQIVND (reference sequence).

The chain employs TRBV7-9 and TRBJ2-3, with TRBD2 matching over 7 bases. Per the germline V gene, CDR1 is SEHNR and CDR2 is FQNEAQ (reference sequence). The trim removed 4 bases at V and 4 bases at J, leaving 5 bases unmatched. This CDR3 has 14 amino acids. The DNA for the CDR3 is TGTGCCAGCAGCTCCTCCGGACTAGCAGATACGCAGTATTTT. Protein: CASSSSGLADTQYF.

V and J are TRBV30 and TRBJ1-1; possible D gene TRBD1, 5 bases. Germline V lookup: CDR1 GTSNPN, CDR2 SVGIG (reference sequence). This CDR3 has 15 amino acids. The V end lost 2 bases, the J end lost 6 bases, and 19 bases lay between the germline ends. The CDR3 reads CAWSRGTGGGPEAFF. The CDR3 nucleotides read TGTGCCTGGAGTCGGGGAACAGGCGGTGGGCCTGAAGCTTTCTTT.

This clone has a single count. V usage is TRBV12-5 and J usage is TRBJ1-4, with TRBD1 as a possible D gene (6 bases). The CDR3 extends over 16 amino acids. The V gene lost 0 bases and the J gene lost 7 bases, with 15 bases spanning the gap. Germline V gives CDR1 LGHNT, CDR2 FRNRAP. The CDR3 protein is CASGLVRGGLGEKLFF. For the CDR3, the DNA is TGTGCTAGTGGTTTGGTAAGGGGGGGGCTCGGTGAAAAACTGTTTTTT.

The chain recombines TRBV10-1 with TRBJ2-1; TRBD1 is a possible D gene (5 bases). Trimming shortened V by 4 bases and J by 1 base, and 11 bases separated the two germline ends. Germline V lookup: CDR1 WNHNN, CDR2 SYGVQD (reference sequence). The CDR3 extends over 15 amino acids. The CDR3 bases are TGCGCCAGCAGTGTGGGAAGGGGTTCCTACAATGAGCAGTTCTTC. Translated, it gives CASSVGRGSYNEQFF.

This clone showed up just once. V is TRBV18 and J is TRBJ2-2; 11 bases map to TRBD1. The CDR3 totals 15 residues. Germline V gene lookup returns CDR1 KGHSH and CDR2 LQKENI. V trimming: 8 bases; J trimming: 4 bases; junction bases outside the gene matches: 6. CDR3 DNA: TGTGCCAGCCGCGGACAGGGGGCGAGCACCGGGGAGCTGTTTTTT. Its translation: CASRGQGASTGELFF.

The chain links TRBV18 to TRBJ2-7, with D possibly TRBD1 on 5 matching bases. This CDR3 comprises 13 residues. Trimming removed 3 bases from V and 2 bases from J, with 8 bases in between. The germline V gene has CDR1 KGHSH and CDR2 LQKENI. CDR3 residues: CASSPRQTYEQYF. As DNA, the CDR3 is TGTGCCAGCTCACCCCGACAGACCTACGAGCAGTACTTC.

This clone appeared once. CDR3 DNA: TGTGCCAGCAGTTTATGGGGACAGGGCCTCTCTGGGGCCAACGTCCTGACTTTC. It yields the protein CASSLWGQGLSGANVLTF. J is TRBJ2-6 and V is TRBV28, with 9 bases matching TRBD1. Germline loops: CDR1 MDHEN, CDR2 SYDVKM. The V gene end was trimmed by 0 bases and the J gene end by 0 bases; junction bases not matched to a gene: 3. The CDR3 loop spans 18 amino acids.

V usage is TRBV28 and J usage is TRBJ1-5, with D unresolved. The CDR3 spans 11 residues. CDR1 and CDR2 (germline): MDHEN, SYDVKM. Trimming pared 8 bases from V and 5 bases from J, leaving 7 bases between. The DNA for the CDR3 is TGTGCCAGCGGGGTAGATCAGCCCCAGCATTTT. It specifies CASGVDQPQHF.

This clone has a handful of counts. This chain links TRBV10-2 with TRBJ2-5; 7 bases agree with TRBD2. Germline V lookup: CDR1 WSHSY, CDR2 SAAADI. V trimming: 6 bases; J trimming: 5 bases; junction bases outside the gene matches: 3. CDR3 size: 12 residues. The CDR3 nucleotides read TGCGCCAGCAGGAGCGGGGAGGAGACCCAGTACTTC. It codes for CASRSGEETQYF.

The chain is built from TRBV6-6 and TRBJ1-2, with D possibly TRBD1 on 5 matching bases. The ends were cut back, 8 bases at V and 5 bases at J, with 12 bases in the middle. Per the germline V gene, CDR1 is MNHNY and CDR2 is SVGAGI (reference sequence). This CDR3 comprises 12 residues. The CDR3 reads CASWGSRYGYTF. The CDR3, as DNA: TGTGCCAGCTGGGGCAGTCGGTATGGCTACACCTTC.

The rearrangement joins TRBV9 to TRBJ2-1; D is ambiguous. Trimming removed 0 bases from V and 0 bases from J, with 7 bases in between. Per germline, CDR1 SGDLS and CDR2 YYNGEE. This CDR3 spans 15 amino acids. For the CDR3, the DNA is TGTGCCAGCAGCGTAGAGTGGAGCTCCTACAATGAGCAGTTCTTC. This codes for CASSVEWSSYNEQFF.

This clone appeared a single time. This chain joins TRBV23-1 and TRBJ2-7, with TRBD1 matching 8 bases. TRBV23-1 has ORF status, its function being uncertain. V lost 9 bases, J lost 7 bases, and 17 bases stayed unmatched. This CDR3 region has 15 residues. DNA for the CDR3: TGCGCCAGAGGTTTATGGGACAGGAGGGTTGAAGAGCAGTACTTC. It translates to CARGLWDRRVEEQYF.

The chain carries TRBV29-1 and TRBJ2-1; no definite D call. Germline V gene sequence: CDR1 SQVTM, CDR2 ANQGSEA. Trimming took 8 bases from V and 1 from J, leaving 12 bases between them. The CDR3 runs to 13 residues. The CDR3 protein is CSTKEDSYNEQFF. The CDR3 DNA follows: TGCAGCACGAAAGAAGATTCCTACAATGAGCAGTTCTTC.

The chain links TRBV18 to TRBJ2-7; 7 nucleotides agree with TRBD2. J gave up 13 bases and V 3 bases, and 18 bases lay outside the gene matches. The CDR3 spans 15 residues. Germline V CDR1 and CDR2: KGHSH, LQKENI. CDR3 nucleotides: TGTGCCAGCTCACCTAGGGGCCGGGGGGAGGACCCCTTATACTTC. It encodes CASSPRGRGEDPLYF. Variable domain in full (rest from reference TRBV18 and TRBJ2-7): NAGVMQNPRHLVRRRGQEARLRCSPMKGHSHVYWYRQLPEEGLKFMVYLQKENIIDESGMPKERFSAEFPKEGPSILRIQQVVRGDSAAYFCASSPRGRGEDPLYFGPGTRLTVT.

CDR3 region: CASGGGLYEQYF. The CDR3 region has the DNA TGTGCCAGCGGTGGGGGACTCTACGAGCAGTACTTC. The rearrangement links TRBV6-5 to TRBJ2-7, with D possibly TRBD2 on 6 matching bases. Deletions cut 8 bases from V and 3 bases from J, with 11 bases between. This CDR3 spans 12 amino acids. CDR1 is MNHEY and CDR2 is SVGAGI in the germline V gene.

This chain connects TRBV6-5 to TRBJ1-1; perhaps TRBD1 as D (6 bases). Looked up from germline, CDR1 is MNHEY and CDR2 is SVGAGI. This CDR3 has 16 residues. V gave up 0 bases and J gave up 5 bases, with 16 bases separating them. CDR3 residues: CASSYSNRGPSTEAFF. CDR3 nucleotide sequence: TGTGCCAGCAGTTACTCGAACCGGGGGCCGAGTACTGAAGCTTTCTTT.

This clone was found once. The chain has TRBV2 and TRBJ2-3; TRBD2 agrees at 12 bases. CDR3 length equals 15 residues. In germline, CDR1 is SNHLY, CDR2 FYNNEI. The ends lost 7 bases at V and 5 bases at J; junction bases unmatched: 7. CDR3 nucleotide sequence: TGTGCCAGCACCATACTAGCGGGAGGTTTAGATACGCAGTATTTT. It yields the protein CASTILAGGLDTQYF.

This clone was counted once. The chain uses TRBV6-5 and TRBJ2-7; 7 positions match TRBD1. Unmatched junction bases numbered 10, after V lost 0 bases and J lost 5 bases. Germline-derived CDR1 and CDR2 are MNHEY and SVGAGI. The CDR3 is 16 residues long. CDR3 sequence reads: CASSYSLTGNGDEQYF. Here the CDR3 DNA reads TGTGCCAGCAGTTACTCGCTGACAGGGAACGGCGACGAGCAGTACTTC.

This chain connects TRBV27 to TRBJ2-7; D remains ambiguous. The germline V gene has CDR1 MNHEY and CDR2 SMNVEV (reference sequence). V lost 0 bases, J lost 4 bases, and 10 bases lay in between. This CDR3 comprises 14 residues. Written as DNA, the CDR3 is TGTGCCAGCAGTTTATCAGGGTTTATGTACGAGCAGTACTTC. Residues: CASSLSGFMYEQYF.

The chain recombines TRBV6-1 with TRBJ2-2; TRBD1 matches at 10 bases. The V segment lost 4 bases and the J segment 4 bases; nucleotides outside the gene matches: 3. The length of the CDR3 is 15 residues. CDR1 and CDR2 from the germline V gene are MNHNS and SASEGT. CDR3 sequence: CASSGQGAPTGELFF. Here the CDR3 DNA reads TGTGCCAGCAGTGGACAGGGGGCGCCCACCGGGGAGCTGTTTTTT.

The rearrangement joins TRBV7-3 to TRBJ1-5; tentatively, D is TRBD1 (5 bases). The CDR3 is 13 residues long. V was cut by 5 bases and J by 4 bases, with 9 bases left in between. Germline CDR1 is SGHTA and CDR2 is FQGTGA. The CDR3 protein is CASSQGRNQPQHF. CDR3 nucleotides: TGTGCCAGCAGCCAGGGCCGAAATCAGCCCCAGCATTTT.